This T cell receptor (beta chain) was sequenced for a study of T cell repertoires in cytomegalovirus infection. Germline V CDR1 and CDR2: SGHVS, FNYEAQ. J was trimmed by 6 bases and V by 5 bases; bases with no gene match: 5. This CDR3 has 14 residues. In the case of this clonotype: What it binds is unknown.

Findings and limits, study-wide: The response measured ex vivo was dominated by TCR beta clonotypes (HLA-C-restricted and CMV-specific). Cumulated frequencies of public TCR beta families served to identify carriers of CMV plus the relevant HLA.

TCRdb re-analysed the reads in MiXCR, keeping a single row per CDR3 protein. The sample holds 750,000 to 900,000 distinct CDR3 sequences, 25% to 30% seen once. The chain carries TRBV7-6 and TRBJ2-2, with 8 bases fitting TRBD1. The sequence came from a human donor in good health (CMV status not recorded). Some clones in this sample may be carry-over from other donors' samples. Sample: cultured CD8+ T cells from PBMCs, taken from culture after CMV antigen stimulation. CDR3 coding DNA: TGTGCCAGCAGCACCGGGACAGGACCCGGGGAGCTGTTTTTT. It yields the protein CASSTGTGPGELFF.